This TCR beta chain stems from a study of identifying expanded T cells in peripheral blood. The study's findings and limits: Differentially abundant clones: around 1.1 between replicates, about 15 at approximately two weeks, 19 to 20 at four.

Points on this clone: The antigen is not known.

Assay: immunoSEQ multiplex PCR; the TCRdb copy retains only in-frame clones and omits some. The sample includes 60,000 to 65,000 clones, over 80% of them seen just once. The germline gives CDR1 SGHTA, CDR2 FQGNSA. The V end was cut by 5 bases, the J end by 1 base, with 15 bases between. This CDR3 region has 15 residues. The genes are TRBV7-2 and TRBJ2-7; D not certain. The sequence was obtained from a person aged 18 to 70 in good health. The sequencing input was blood. The CDR3 nucleotides are TGTGCCAGCAGCCCCTTCCCAGGAAGATCCTACGAGCAGTACTTC. It yields the protein CASSPFPGRSYEQYF.